Given below is one T cell receptor (beta chain) in context. The repertoire was sequenced with immunoSEQ multiplex PCR; TCRdb's copy has only in-frame clones and lacks some. The profile shows roughly 60,000 clones, roughly 94% of them singletons. This entry is derived from a study of cytomegalovirus exposure and HLA in healthy donors. Between the trimmed V and J ends, which lost 3 bases and 6 bases, there was a span of 15 bases. The CDR3 is 15 amino acids. CDR1 is SNHLY, CDR2 FYNNEI, per germline. Material for sequencing was PBMCs. V gene TRBV2 combines with J gene TRBJ2-1, with D possibly being TRBD2 (5 bases). This sequence originates from a woman between 18 and 29 years old in good health and CMV-seropositive. CDR3: CASSESSGVRNEQFF. CDR3 in DNA: TGTGCCAGCAGTGAGAGTTCCGGGGTTCGCAATGAGCAGTTCTTC.